Following are 29 T cell receptor beta chains from one sample sequenced in a study of blood T cell repertoires in COVID-19. Sequencing was performed with immunoSEQ multiplex PCR; in TCRdb, only in-frame clones are kept and a portion is missing. The sample has 380,000 or so clones, 88% seen once. Sequencing used PBMCs or T cells enriched from blood (not recorded which). The receptors here all came from a woman aged 40 to 55 with acute COVID-19.

The chain couples TRBV3-1 (or the pseudogene TRBV3-2) to TRBJ1-1; 7 nucleotides match TRBD1. Germline values: CDR1 LGHDT, CDR2 YNNKEL (reference sequence). J lost 3 bases, V lost 2 bases, and 9 bases had no gene match. The CDR3 runs 16 residues. CDR3 sequence (DNA): TGTGCCAGCAGCCAAAGGGACAGCTTGGGGGACACTGAAGCTTTCTTT. Its translation: CASSQRDSLGDTEAFF.

The chain links TRBV19 to TRBJ2-2; D is possibly TRBD1 (5 bases). Germline V gene data show CDR1 as LNHDA and CDR2 as SQIVND (reference sequence). V dropped 1 base and J dropped 5 bases, with 11 bases sitting between them. CDR3 length equals 15 residues. CDR3 in DNA: TGTGCCAGTAGTATAGCAGGGCTGAAGACCGGGGAGCTGTTTTTT. It codes for CASSIAGLKTGELFF. Based on the CDR3 plus reference TRBV19 and TRBJ2-2, the full variable domain is DGGITQSPKYLFRKEGQNVTLSCEQNLNHDAMYWYRQDPGQGLRLIYYSQIVNDFQKGDIAEGYSVSREKKESFPLTVTSAQKNPTAFYLCASSIAGLKTGELFFGEGSRLTVL.

This chain uses TRBV7-9 with TRBJ1-1, with 8 bases fitting TRBD1. The CDR3 is 15 residues long. The germline V gene encodes CDR1 SEHNR and CDR2 FQNEAQ (reference sequence). The V gene end was trimmed by 4 bases and the J gene end by 8 bases; junction bases not matched to a gene: 12. The CDR3 DNA reads as TGTGCCAGCAGCTCAGCCGGGACAGGACACCGGGAAGCTTTCTTT. It yields the protein CASSSAGTGHREAFF.

V usage is TRBV9 and J usage is TRBJ2-2; D might be TRBD1 (5 bases). The germline V and J ends were trimmed by 0 bases and 5 bases, with 23 bases remaining between them. This CDR3 contains 19 residues. Per the germline V gene, CDR1 is SGDLS and CDR2 is YYNGEE. The CDR3 loop reads CASSVGLSFKGIGTGELFF. DNA of the CDR3: TGTGCCAGCAGCGTAGGGCTTTCATTCAAGGGGATAGGGACCGGGGAGCTGTTTTTT.

A few counts support this clone. V usage is TRBV7-8 and J usage is TRBJ2-7; 13 bases match TRBD2. The germline V gene has CDR1 SGHVS and CDR2 FQNEAQ. The V segment lost 5 bases and the J segment 2 bases; nucleotides outside the gene matches: 3. The CDR3 loop spans 15 amino acids. The CDR3 DNA sequence: TGTGCCAGCAGCACCGGGACTAGCGGGACCTACGAGCAGTACTTC. Protein sequence: CASSTGTSGTYEQYF. Full variable domain (missing parts from reference TRBV7-8 and TRBJ2-7): GAGVSQSPRYKVAKRGQDVALRCDPISGHVSLFWYQQALGQGPEFLTYFQNEAQLDKSGLPSDRFFAERPEGSVSTLKIQRTQQEDSAVYLCASSTGTSGTYEQYFGPGTRLTVT.

This sequence joins TRBV11-2 and TRBJ1-1; the match to TRBD1 covers 8 bases. V lost 1 base to trimming and J lost 5 bases; unmatched junction nucleotides: 3. CDR3 size: 14 residues. Germline lookup yields CDR1 SGHAT and CDR2 FQNNGV. The CDR3 protein is CASSLAGGATEAFF. CDR3 bases: TGTGCCAGCAGCTTAGCAGGGGGCGCGACTGAAGCTTTCTTT.

This sequence joins TRBV3-1 (or the pseudogene TRBV3-2) and TRBJ2-7; no reliable D call. V was pared by 3 bases and J by 4 bases, with 10 bases between. Germline lookup yields CDR1 LGHDT and CDR2 YNNKEL (reference sequence). There are 13 residues in the CDR3. The DNA for the CDR3 is TGTGCCAGCAGCCAGGGCGATCGGTACGAGCAGTACTTC. As protein: CASSQGDRYEQYF.

The chain uses TRBV7-9 and TRBJ1-2; D is possibly TRBD1 (6 bases). With 5 bases removed from V and 4 bases from J, the gap between germline ends came to 8 bases. The CDR3 runs to 12 residues. Germline CDR1 SEHNR, CDR2 FQNEAQ (reference sequence). This chain's CDR3 is CASSQGLYGYTF. The CDR3 DNA sequence: TGTGCCAGCAGCCAGGGGCTCTATGGCTACACCTTC.

The chain uses TRBV5-4 and TRBJ1-1; the match to TRBD1 covers 7 bases. V trimming: 2 bases; J trimming: 1 base; junction bases outside the gene matches: 8. This CDR3 region has 16 residues. Germline CDR1 is SGHNT and CDR2 is YYREEE (reference sequence). CDR3 residues: CASSLWRGLGNTEAFF. CDR3 coding DNA: TGTGCCAGCAGCTTATGGAGGGGGCTGGGGAACACTGAAGCTTTCTTT.

V is TRBV15 and J is TRBJ2-7; 7 bases agree with TRBD2. With V trimmed by 0 bases and J by 2 bases, 1 base remained unmatched. The germline CDR1 and CDR2 sequences are LNHNV and YYDKDF (reference sequence). The CDR3 sequence is 14 residues long. CDR3 nucleotides: TGTGCCACCAGCAGAGACCGGGGGGCCTACGAGCAGTACTTC. Residues: CATSRDRGAYEQYF.

The chain links TRBV5-1 to TRBJ1-3, with 9 bases matching TRBD1. V lost 4 bases to trimming and J lost 0 bases; unmatched junction nucleotides: 14. Per germline, CDR1 SGHRS and CDR2 YFSETQ. The CDR3 is 19 amino acids. CDR3 DNA sequence: TGCGCCAGCAGCCGGATTCCCGGGGACAGGGCATTCTCTGGAAACACCATATATTTT. Translation: CASSRIPGDRAFSGNTIYF.

This chain uses TRBV2 with TRBJ1-5, with unresolved D. The CDR3 consists of 13 residues. The germline gives CDR1 SNHLY, CDR2 FYNNEI. V was trimmed by 8 bases and J by 7 bases, leaving 15 bases between them. The CDR3 nucleotides read TGTGCCAGCGGGTCGAACCCCGGGCAGCCCCAGCATTTT. It codes for CASGSNPGQPQHF. Full variable domain (outside the CDR3, taken from reference TRBV2 and TRBJ1-5): EPEVTQTPSHQVTQMGQEVILRCVPISNHLYFYWYRQILGQKVEFLVSFYNNEISEKSEIFDDQFSVERPDGSNFTLKIRSTKLEDSAMYFCASGSNPGQPQHFGDGTRLSIL.

The rearrangement joins TRBV29-1 to TRBJ1-1; D is uncertain. V was trimmed by 2 bases and J by 0 bases, leaving 10 bases between them. The germline V gene has CDR1 SQVTM and CDR2 ANQGSEA. The CDR3 sequence is 14 residues long. In DNA form, the CDR3 reads TGCAGCGTTGAAAACGGTTTGTTGAACACTGAAGCTTTCTTT. Protein sequence: CSVENGLLNTEAFF.

The J gene is TRBJ1-1, the V gene TRBV9, with D uncertain. V was trimmed by 0 bases and J by 1 base, leaving 19 bases between them. Germline V CDR1 and CDR2: SGDLS, YYNGEE. The CDR3 is made up of 18 amino acids. The DNA of the CDR3 is TGTGCCAGCAGCGTAGACCCACGGCCAGGATTGGGGAACACTGAAGCTTTCTTT. It is translated as CASSVDPRPGLGNTEAFF.

The chain uses TRBV24-1 and TRBJ1-5, with no clear D. The germline V gene has CDR1 KGHDR and CDR2 SFDVKD. Trimming removed 4 bases at V and 2 bases at J, with 17 bases between. This CDR3 has 17 residues. Written as DNA, the CDR3 is TGTGCCACCAGTGAATCTTCACTAGGACTGGGCAATCAGCCCCAGCATTTT. Translated, it gives CATSESSLGLGNQPQHF.

This rearrangement joins TRBV5-4 to TRBJ1-2, with D uncertain. The CDR3 consists of 15 residues. Germline CDR1 is SGHNT and CDR2 is YYREEE (reference sequence). Trimming cost V 0 bases and J 0 bases, with 9 bases left between them. The CDR3 bases are TGTGCCAGCAGCTTGGGTCGAGAAACTAACTATGGCTACACCTTC. Encoded protein: CASSLGRETNYGYTF.

This rearrangement joins TRBV5-4 to TRBJ1-6; D is unclear. Trimming stripped 0 bases from V and 0 bases from J, with 4 bases between. Germline V gives CDR1 SGHNT, CDR2 YYREEE (reference sequence). The CDR3 length is 15 residues. CDR3 sequence: CASSLDSSYNSPLHF. CDR3 bases: TGTGCCAGCAGCTTGGACAGCTCCTATAATTCACCCCTCCACTTT.

The rearrangement links TRBV5-4 to TRBJ2-2, with D perhaps matching TRBD2 (6 bases). V shed 4 bases and J shed 3 bases, with 10 bases lying between them. This CDR3 contains 14 residues. Germline V CDR1 and CDR2: SGHNT, YYREEE (reference sequence). Here the CDR3 DNA reads TGTGCCAGCAGCCCAAGACTAGACACCGGGGAGCTGTTTTTT. Its protein product is CASSPRLDTGELFF.

This CDR3 is CAWSVRGEQFF. CDR3 nucleotides: TGTGCCTGGAGTGTACGGGGAGAGCAGTTCTTC. The chain employs TRBV30 and TRBJ2-1; D is perhaps TRBD2 (5 bases). V lost 0 bases to trimming and J lost 10 bases, with 7 bases between them. CDR1 GTSNPN and CDR2 SVGIG come from the germline V gene (reference sequence). The CDR3 is made up of 11 amino acids.

The chain uses TRBV7-2 and TRBJ2-5; weak D call: TRBD2 (6 bases). The germline V gene encodes CDR1 SGHTA and CDR2 FQGNSA. The CDR3 loop spans 15 amino acids. The V end was cut by 5 bases, the J end by 2 bases, with 15 bases between. The CDR3 nucleotides read TGTGCCAGCAGCATTGTTAGCGGAATTCAAGAGACCCAGTACTTC. Translated, it gives CASSIVSGIQETQYF.

This rearrangement joins TRBV5-6 to TRBJ1-6, with D hard to call. The CDR3 is 16 amino acids. In germline, CDR1 is SGHDT, CDR2 YYEEEE. Deletions cut 2 bases from V and 7 bases from J, with 16 bases between. CDR3 region: CASSFRGGPENSPLHF. In DNA, the CDR3 is TGTGCCAGCAGCTTCCGCGGTGGCCCAGAGAATTCACCCCTCCACTTT.

This clone was counted a single time. The V and J genes are TRBV12-3 or TRBV12-4 and TRBJ1-1; TRBD1 is a possible D gene (5 bases). The CDR3 runs 13 residues. Trimming removed 4 bases from V and 5 bases from J, with 11 bases in between. The CDR3 region is CASSSQGTTEAFF. The DNA of the CDR3 is TGTGCCAGCAGTTCCCAGGGAACGACTGAAGCTTTCTTT.

V gene TRBV13 combines with J gene TRBJ2-5, with D perhaps TRBD2 (5 bases). Looked up from germline, CDR1 is PRHDT and CDR2 is FYEKMQ (reference sequence). Trimming cost V 5 bases and J 7 bases, with 11 bases left between them. The CDR3 is made up of 12 amino acids. CDR3 nucleotides: TGTGCCAGCAGCCGGCCGGGGAGGACCCAGTACTTC. Translation: CASSRPGRTQYF.

The chain has TRBV11-2 and TRBJ2-7; TRBD1 matches 9 bases. J lost 2 bases, V lost 5 bases, and 1 base had no gene match. The CDR3 consists of 13 residues. The V gene's germline CDR1 is SGHAT and CDR2 FQNNGV. The CDR3 nucleotides read TGTGCCAGCAGCGGGGACAGGGCCTACGAGCAGTACTTC. This codes for CASSGDRAYEQYF. Using reference TRBV11-2 and TRBJ2-7 for the parts outside the CDR3, the full variable domain is EAGVAQSPRYKIIEKRQSVAFWCNPISGHATLYWYQQILGQGPKLLIQFQNNGVVDDSQLPKDRFSAERLKGVDSTLKIQPAKLEDSAVYLCASSGDRAYEQYFGPGTRLTVT.

V gene TRBV14 combines with J gene TRBJ1-2, with 7 bases identical to TRBD1. This CDR3 comprises 13 residues. J gave up 6 bases and V 4 bases, and 5 bases lay outside the gene matches. Germline V gene sequence: CDR1 SGHDN, CDR2 FVKESK. In DNA, the CDR3 is TGTGCCAGCAGCCCAACAGGGGTACATGGCTACACCTTC. Amino acid sequence: CASSPTGVHGYTF.

The V and J genes are TRBV30 and TRBJ1-4, with D possibly being TRBD1 (6 bases). The CDR3 is made up of 16 amino acids. V was clipped by 6 bases and J by 5 bases, with 22 bases between them. The germline V gene encodes CDR1 GTSNPN and CDR2 SVGIG (reference sequence). DNA for the CDR3: TGTGCCTGTTCCCGGGGACACGGAGGTTCGAATGAAAAACTGTTTTTT. Residues: CACSRGHGGSNEKLFF. Together with reference TRBV30 and TRBJ1-4, the CDR3 gives the full variable domain: SQTIHQWPATLVQPVGSPLSLECTVEGTSNPNLYWYRQAAGRGLQLLFYSVGIGQISSEVPQNLSASRPQDRQFILSSKKLLLSDSGFYLCACSRGHGGSNEKLFFGSGTQLSVL.

The J gene is TRBJ2-3, the V gene TRBV6-5; a weak D match, TRBD2 (6 bases). The CDR3 has 14 residues. Trimming shortened V by 6 bases and J by 8 bases, and 18 bases separated the two germline ends. Germline loops: CDR1 MNHEY, CDR2 SVGAGI. The CDR3 is CASSPPNKLATQYF. CDR3 DNA: TGTGCCAGCAGCCCCCCTAACAAACTAGCTACGCAGTATTTT.

The chain is built from TRBV5-1 and TRBJ1-2; tentatively, D is TRBD1 (6 bases). Germline values: CDR1 SGHRS, CDR2 YFSETQ. This CDR3 region has 15 residues. With 0 bases removed from V and 8 bases from J, the gap between germline ends came to 17 bases. The CDR3 nucleotides are TGCGCCAGCAGCTTGGAGTTAGGGGGTTTGCGGGGCTACACCTTC. This encodes CASSLELGGLRGYTF.

The chain uses TRBV6-5 and TRBJ2-3; 10 positions agree with TRBD1. The CDR3 covers 15 residues. V was clipped by 7 bases and J by 4 bases; unmatched bases: 8. From germline, CDR1 is MNHEY and CDR2 SVGAGI. CDR3 region: CASNPGQGKADTQYF. In DNA form, the CDR3 reads TGTGCCAGCAACCCGGGACAGGGGAAAGCAGATACGCAGTATTTT.